This T cell receptor (beta chain) emerged from a study of OX40 agonist ivuxolimab in advanced cancers. Assay used: immunoSEQ multiplex PCR; TCRdb lists only in-frame clones, some missing. Of over 60,000 clones detected, roughly 85% appear once; the ten largest clones hold 3.5% to 4.5%. Between the trimmed V and J ends, which lost 1 base and 5 bases, there was a span of 14 bases. The CDR3 has 16 residues. Germline CDR1 SGHTA, CDR2 FQGTGA. The chain has TRBV7-3 and TRBJ2-2; D unresolved. The TCR sequence derives from an adult with an advanced solid tumor such as melanoma, head and neck, liver or kidney cancer. The sequencing here drew on CD4+ or CD8+ T cells sorted from blood, taken in a trial of the OX40 agonist ivuxolimab. CDR3 sequence: CASSLKVASATGELFF. The CDR3 coding sequence is TGTGCCAGCAGCTTAAAGGTTGCCAGTGCGACCGGGGAGCTGTTTTTT.